Presented here are 4 T cell receptor beta chains from one specimen sequenced in a study of blood T cell repertoires in COVID-19. This table comes from immunoSEQ multiplex PCR, and its TCRdb copy is limited to in-frame clones, with some not included. The sample contains 100,000 to 120,000 clones, roughly 80% of which appear only once. The material sequenced was peripheral blood. The receptors come from a man aged 50-59 years with acute or convalescent COVID-19.

This clone was detected only a few times. The J gene is TRBJ2-3, the V gene TRBV24-1; TRBD1 matches 9 bases. CDR1 and CDR2 from the germline V gene are KGHDR and SFDVKD. V was clipped by 4 bases and J by 2 bases; unmatched bases: 6. CDR3 length equals 16 residues. CDR3: CATSDPTGGPTDTQYF. CDR3 in DNA: TGTGCCACCAGTGACCCCACAGGGGGCCCCACAGATACGCAGTATTTT.

CDR3 DNA sequence: TGTGCCAGCAGCCAAGATCTGCGAGTTAAAGCTTTCTTT. This codes for CASSQDLRVKAFF. This chain joins TRBV4-2 and TRBJ1-1; D not resolved. V gave up 0 bases and J gave up 9 bases, with 11 bases separating them. CDR1 is LGHNA, CDR2 YNFKEQ, per germline. The CDR3 spans 13 residues.

The chain links TRBV2 to TRBJ1-5; 7 bases match TRBD1. Germline loops: CDR1 SNHLY, CDR2 FYNNEI. The CDR3 is 17 amino acids. V lost 4 bases and J lost 2; bases outside the gene matches: 11. CDR3 bases: TGTGCCAGCAGTGCCCAACCTTTGACAGGGCGCAATCAGCCCCAGCATTTT. Its translation: CASSAQPLTGRNQPQHF.

This chain connects TRBV4-1 to TRBJ2-3; 7 bases match TRBD1. The ends lost 4 bases at V and 4 bases at J; junction bases unmatched: 11. The CDR3 totals 16 residues. Germline V CDR1 and CDR2: MGHRA, YSYEKL. This CDR3 is CASSPDRPATSDTQYF. As DNA, the CDR3 is TGCGCCAGCAGCCCGGACAGGCCCGCGACCTCAGATACGCAGTATTTT.